The 2 T cell receptor beta chains given below trace back to one sample, sequenced in a study of blood T cell repertoires in COVID-19. Produced via immunoSEQ multiplex PCR; TCRdb's table is partial and in-frame only. This table holds 47,000 or so clones, roughly 82% found once. Material: peripheral blood. The receptors shown here come from a woman in her sixties with acute or convalescent COVID-19.

The chain links TRBV4-1 to TRBJ2-1; 12 bases align to TRBD2. The CDR3 has 19 amino acids. Germline CDR1 reads MGHRA; CDR2 reads YSYEKL. V lost 4 bases, J lost 3 bases, and 13 bases stayed unmatched. The CDR3 protein is CASSLGRLAGGPIYNEQFF. In DNA form, the CDR3 reads TGCGCCAGCAGCCTAGGTCGGCTAGCGGGGGGGCCGATCTACAATGAGCAGTTCTTC.

The chain joins TRBV5-4 to TRBJ1-2, with 7 bases lining up with TRBD1. This CDR3 spans 13 amino acids. V was clipped by 0 bases and J by 7 bases; unmatched bases: 3. Germline V CDR1 and CDR2: SGHNT, YYREEE (reference sequence). CDR3: CASSLAQGGGYTF. As DNA, the CDR3 is TGTGCCAGCAGCTTGGCGCAGGGGGGTGGCTACACCTTC. Filled out from reference TRBV5-4 and TRBJ1-2, the complete variable domain reads ETGVTQSPTHLIKTRGQQVTLRCSSQSGHNTVSWYQQALGQGPQFIFQYYREEENGRGNFPPRFSGLQFPNYSSELNVNALELDDSALYLCASSLAQGGGYTFGSGTRLTVV.